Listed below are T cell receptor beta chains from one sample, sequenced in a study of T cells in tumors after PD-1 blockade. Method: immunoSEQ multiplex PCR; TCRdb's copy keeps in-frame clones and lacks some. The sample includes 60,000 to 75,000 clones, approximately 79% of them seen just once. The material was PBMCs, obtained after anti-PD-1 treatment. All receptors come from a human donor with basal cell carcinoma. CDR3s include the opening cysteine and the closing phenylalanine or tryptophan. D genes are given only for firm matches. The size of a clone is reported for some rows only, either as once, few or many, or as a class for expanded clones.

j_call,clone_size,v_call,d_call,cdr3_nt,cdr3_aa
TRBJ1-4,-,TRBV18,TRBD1,TGTGCCAGCTCACCGGGACAGCGAAATGAAAAACTGTTTTTT,CASSPGQRNEKLFF
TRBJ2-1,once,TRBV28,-,TGTGCCAGCCTATCTTACAATGAGCAGTTCTTC,CASLSYNEQFF
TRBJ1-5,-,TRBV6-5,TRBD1,TGTGCCAGCACTAACACAGGGGGAGGTCAGCCCCAGCATTTT,CASTNTGGGQPQHF
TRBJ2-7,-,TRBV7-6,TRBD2,TGTGCCAGCAGCTTAGCGGCAGCGGGAGACTACGAGCAGTACTTC,CASSLAAAGDYEQYF
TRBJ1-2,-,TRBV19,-,TGTGCCAGTAGTATGTCAGGAAAGCGCTATGGCTACACCTTC,CASSMSGKRYGYTF
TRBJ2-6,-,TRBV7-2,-,TGTGCCAGCAGCTCGGGACTCTCCTCCTCTGGGGCCAACGTCCTGACTTTC,CASSSGLSSSGANVLTF
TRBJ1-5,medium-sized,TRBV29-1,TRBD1,TGCAGCGTTGAAGGGAGGGACAGGGGAATTTTTGTAGATCAGCCCCAGCATTTT,CSVEGRDRGIFVDQPQHF
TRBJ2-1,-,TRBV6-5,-,TGTGCCAGCAGTTACTCTGTCTTCGGCAATGAGCAGTTCTTC,CASSYSVFGNEQFF
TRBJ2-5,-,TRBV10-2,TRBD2,TGCGCCAGCAGTGACCCTCACAGCGGGGTTAAAGAGACCCAGTACTTC,CASSDPHSGVKETQYF
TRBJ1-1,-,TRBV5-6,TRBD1,TGTGCCAGCAGCCCCGGGACAGGGGGTGGGACTGAAGCTTTCTTT,CASSPGTGGGTEAFF
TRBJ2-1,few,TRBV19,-,TGTGCCAGTAGTAGCAGGATCCACAATGAGCAGTTCTTC,CASSSRIHNEQFF
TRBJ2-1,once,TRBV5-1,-,TGCGCCAGCAGCTTGGAAGGGGGTTACGGAGAGCAGTTCTTC,CASSLEGGYGEQFF
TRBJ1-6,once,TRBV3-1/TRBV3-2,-,TGTGCCAGCAGCCAAGTTCTGGATTCACCCCTCCACTTT,CASSQVLDSPLHF
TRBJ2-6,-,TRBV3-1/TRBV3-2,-,TGTGCCAGCAGCCGGGCAGTTCTCTCTGGGGCCAACGTCCTGACTTTC,CASSRAVLSGANVLTF
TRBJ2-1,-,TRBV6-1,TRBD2,TGTGCCAGCAGTGCCTCCACGAGCGGGGCGTACAATGAGCAGTTCTTC,CASSASTSGAYNEQFF
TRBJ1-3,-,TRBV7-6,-,TGTGCCAGCAGCACCACATCGACCGTTAAGGGAAACACCATATATTTT,CASSTTSTVKGNTIYF
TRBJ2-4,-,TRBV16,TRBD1,TGTGCCAGCAGCCAATCTACAGGGGGGAAAAACATTCAGTACTTC,CASSQSTGGKNIQYF
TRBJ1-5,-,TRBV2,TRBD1,TGTGCCAGCAGCCGGACAGGGGGTTCGAATCAGCCCCAGCATTTT,CASSRTGGSNQPQHF
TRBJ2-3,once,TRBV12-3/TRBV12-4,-,TGTGCCAGCAGTCCGCGGGATGCGCAGTATTTT,CASSPRDAQYF
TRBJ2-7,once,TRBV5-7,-,TGTGCCAGCAGTTTTCCTCCTGTCGGGGGACAGATATCCTACGAGCAGTACTTC,CASSFPPVGGQISYEQYF
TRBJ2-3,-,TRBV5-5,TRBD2,TGTGCCAGCAGCTTAGGTAGCGGGGGACGCACAGATACGCAGTATTTT,CASSLGSGGRTDTQYF
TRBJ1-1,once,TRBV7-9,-,TGTGCCAGCAGCTTAGCGGAGAGAGGGAACACTGAAGCTTTCTTT,CASSLAERGNTEAFF